Described below is a single T cell receptor (beta chain) sequence and its context. These data belong to a study of blood T cells in healthy people across ages. Alongside a J-beta primer mix, a sample-barcoded 5' primer served in a second PCR lasting roughly 6 to 12 cycles. Via MiXCR, TCRdb re-called the 5' RACE reads, giving one row per CDR3 protein. The sample holds roughly 730,000 distinct CDR3 sequences, roughly three fifths seen once. This CDR3 spans 19 amino acids. Germline-derived CDR1 and CDR2 are DFQATT and SNEGSKA (reference sequence). The trim removed 3 bases at V and 2 bases at J, leaving 16 bases unmatched.

The material sequenced was blood. The sequence was collected from a middle-aged man in good health. This sequence joins TRBV20-1 and TRBJ2-6, with 7 positions matching TRBD1. The CDR3 here is CSARSLTPGQRTGANVLTF. CDR3 in DNA: TGCAGTGCTAGGAGCTTAACGCCGGGACAGAGAACTGGGGCCAACGTCCTGACTTTC.